This T cell receptor beta chain is drawn from a study of T cell responses to AZD1222 COVID-19 vaccine. TCRdb's copy holds only in-frame clones and misses some; the assay was immunoSEQ multiplex PCR. The sample includes about 130,000 clones, around 90% of them seen just once. This clone was picked up a small number of times. Losses at the gene ends were 7 bases for V and 3 bases for J; bases not matched to a gene: 14. This CDR3 is 16 amino acids long. The germline gives CDR1 LNHDA, CDR2 SQIVND (reference sequence). This specimen was peripheral blood, taken on day 0 of AZD1222 vaccination. The clonotype was recovered from an adult in good health. The rearrangement joins TRBV19 to TRBJ1-1; 7 bases map to TRBD1. The CDR3 DNA sequence: TGTGCCAGTACCACAGGGGAGGCAGGCTGGGACACTGAAGCTTTCTTT. Protein: CASTTGEAGWDTEAFF. The full variable domain, in which reference TRBV19 and TRBJ1-1 provide the parts outside the CDR3, is DGGITQSPKYLFRKEGQNVTLSCEQNLNHDAMYWYRQDPGQGLRLIYYSQIVNDFQKGDIAEGYSVSREKKESFPLTVTSAQKNPTAFYLCASTTGEAGWDTEAFFGQGTRLTVV.